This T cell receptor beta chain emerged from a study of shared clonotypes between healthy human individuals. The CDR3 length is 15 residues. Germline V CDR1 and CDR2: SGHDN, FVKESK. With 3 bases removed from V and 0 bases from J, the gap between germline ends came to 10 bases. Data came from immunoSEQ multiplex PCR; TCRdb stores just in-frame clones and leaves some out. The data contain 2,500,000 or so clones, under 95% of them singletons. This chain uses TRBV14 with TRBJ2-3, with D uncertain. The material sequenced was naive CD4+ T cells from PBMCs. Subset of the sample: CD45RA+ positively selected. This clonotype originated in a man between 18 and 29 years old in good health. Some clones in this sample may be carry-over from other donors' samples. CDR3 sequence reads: CASSHGISSTDTQYF. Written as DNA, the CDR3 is TGTGCCAGCAGCCATGGGATATCCAGCACAGATACGCAGTATTTT. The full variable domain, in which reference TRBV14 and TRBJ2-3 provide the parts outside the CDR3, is EAGVTQFPSHSVIEKGQTVTLRCDPISGHDNLYWYRRVMGKEIKFLLHFVKESKQDESGMPNNRFLAERTGGTYSTLKVQPAELEDSGVYFCASSHGISSTDTQYFGPGTRLTVL.